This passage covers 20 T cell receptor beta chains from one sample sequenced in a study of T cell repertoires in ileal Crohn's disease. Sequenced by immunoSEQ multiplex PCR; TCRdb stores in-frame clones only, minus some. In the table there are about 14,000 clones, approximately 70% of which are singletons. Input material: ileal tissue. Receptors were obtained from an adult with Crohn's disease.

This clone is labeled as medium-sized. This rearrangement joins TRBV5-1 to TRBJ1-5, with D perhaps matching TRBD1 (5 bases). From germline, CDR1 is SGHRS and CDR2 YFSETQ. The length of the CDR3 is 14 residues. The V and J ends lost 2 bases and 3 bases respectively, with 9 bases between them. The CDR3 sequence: CASSLGTLNQPQHF. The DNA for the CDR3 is TGCGCCAGCAGCTTAGGGACCCTCAATCAGCCCCAGCATTTT.

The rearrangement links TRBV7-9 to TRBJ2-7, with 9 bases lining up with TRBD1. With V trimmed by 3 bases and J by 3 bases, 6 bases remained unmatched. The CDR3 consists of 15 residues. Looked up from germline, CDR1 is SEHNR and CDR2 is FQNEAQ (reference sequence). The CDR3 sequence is CASSLQQGAVYEQYF. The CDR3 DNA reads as TGTGCCAGCAGCTTGCAACAGGGGGCGGTCTACGAGCAGTACTTC.

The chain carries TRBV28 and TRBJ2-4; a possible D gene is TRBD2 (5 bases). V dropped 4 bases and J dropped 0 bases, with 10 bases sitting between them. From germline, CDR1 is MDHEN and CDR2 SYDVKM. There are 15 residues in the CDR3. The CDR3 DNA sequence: TGTGCCAGCAGTTCCGAGGGTTTAGCCAAAAACATTCAGTACTTC. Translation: CASSSEGLAKNIQYF.

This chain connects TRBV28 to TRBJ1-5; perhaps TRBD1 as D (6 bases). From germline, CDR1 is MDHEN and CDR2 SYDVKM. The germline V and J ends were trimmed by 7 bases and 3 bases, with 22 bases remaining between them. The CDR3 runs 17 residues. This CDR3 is CASINSGGANANQPQHF. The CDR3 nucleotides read TGTGCCAGCATCAATTCGGGGGGCGCGAACGCCAATCAGCCCCAGCATTTT.

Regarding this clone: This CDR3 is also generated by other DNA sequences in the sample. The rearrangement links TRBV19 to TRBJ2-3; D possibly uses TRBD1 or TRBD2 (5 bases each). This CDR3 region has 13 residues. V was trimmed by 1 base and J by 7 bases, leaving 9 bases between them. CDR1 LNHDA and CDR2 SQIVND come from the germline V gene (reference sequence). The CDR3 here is CASSIGRGNTQYF. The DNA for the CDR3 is TGTGCCAGTAGTATAGGACGGGGCAATACGCAGTATTTT.

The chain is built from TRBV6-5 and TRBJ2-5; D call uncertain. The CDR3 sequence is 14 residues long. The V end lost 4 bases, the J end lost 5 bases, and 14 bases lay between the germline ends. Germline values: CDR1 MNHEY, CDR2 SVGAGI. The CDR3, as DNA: TGTGCCAGCAGTTGGTCGCAGAGTTTGGAGACCCAGTACTTC. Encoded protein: CASSWSQSLETQYF.

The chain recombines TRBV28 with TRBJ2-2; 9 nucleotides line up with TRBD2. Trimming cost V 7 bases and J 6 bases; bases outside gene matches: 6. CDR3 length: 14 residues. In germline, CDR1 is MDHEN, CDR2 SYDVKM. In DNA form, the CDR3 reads TGTGCCAGCATTGGCGGGGGGGCCCCCGGGGAGCTGTTTTTT. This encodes CASIGGGAPGELFF.

Written as DNA, the CDR3 is TGTGCCAGCAGTCAATCAGGGAGGACCGGGGAGCTGTTTTTT. Its protein is CASSQSGRTGELFF. The chain recombines TRBV6-1 with TRBJ2-2; D may be TRBD2 (6 bases). The CDR3 sequence is 14 residues long. Deletions cut 5 bases from V and 5 bases from J, with 12 bases between. In germline, CDR1 is MNHNS, CDR2 SASEGT.

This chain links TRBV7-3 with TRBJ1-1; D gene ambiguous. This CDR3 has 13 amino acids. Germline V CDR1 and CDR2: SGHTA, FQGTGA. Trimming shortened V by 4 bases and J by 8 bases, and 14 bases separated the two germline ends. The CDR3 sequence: CASSWARSVEAFF. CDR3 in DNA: TGTGCCAGCAGCTGGGCCCGGTCGGTCGAAGCTTTCTTT.

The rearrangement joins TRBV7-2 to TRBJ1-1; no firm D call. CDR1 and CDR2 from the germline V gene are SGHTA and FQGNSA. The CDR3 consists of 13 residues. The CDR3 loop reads CAATGDGFTEAFF. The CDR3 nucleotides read TGTGCAGCGACCGGTGACGGTTTCACTGAAGCTTTCTTT.

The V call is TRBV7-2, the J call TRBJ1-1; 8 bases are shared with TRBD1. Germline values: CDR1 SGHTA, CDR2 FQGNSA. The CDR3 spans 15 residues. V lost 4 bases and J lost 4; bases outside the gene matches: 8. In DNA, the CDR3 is TGTGCCAGCAGCTATAACAGGGGGAAGGGCACTGAAGCTTTCTTT. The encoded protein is CASSYNRGKGTEAFF.

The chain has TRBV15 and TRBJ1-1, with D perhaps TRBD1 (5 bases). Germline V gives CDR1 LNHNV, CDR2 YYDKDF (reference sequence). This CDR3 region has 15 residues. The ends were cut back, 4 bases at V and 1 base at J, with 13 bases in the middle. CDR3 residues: CATSKYGGGNTEAFF. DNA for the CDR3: TGTGCCACCAGCAAATATGGTGGGGGGAACACTGAAGCTTTCTTT.

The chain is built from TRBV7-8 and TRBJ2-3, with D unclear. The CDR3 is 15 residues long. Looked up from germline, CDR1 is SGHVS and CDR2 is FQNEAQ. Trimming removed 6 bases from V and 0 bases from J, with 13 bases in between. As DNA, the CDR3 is TGTGCCAGCAGGGCGCCGGGCTCCAGCACAGATACGCAGTATTTT. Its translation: CASRAPGSSTDTQYF.

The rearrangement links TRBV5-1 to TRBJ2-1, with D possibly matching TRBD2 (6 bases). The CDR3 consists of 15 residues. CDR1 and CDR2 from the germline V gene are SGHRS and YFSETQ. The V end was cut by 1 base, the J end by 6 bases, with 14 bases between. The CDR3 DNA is TGCGCCAGCAGCTTGACACTAGCATCAGGCAATGAGCAGTTCTTC. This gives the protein CASSLTLASGNEQFF.

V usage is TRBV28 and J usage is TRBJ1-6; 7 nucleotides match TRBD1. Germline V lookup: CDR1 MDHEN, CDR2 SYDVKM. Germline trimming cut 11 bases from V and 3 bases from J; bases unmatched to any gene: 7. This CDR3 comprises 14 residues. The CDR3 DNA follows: TGTGCCTGTAACCGGGACAGCTATAATTCACCCCTCCACTTT. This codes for CACNRDSYNSPLHF.

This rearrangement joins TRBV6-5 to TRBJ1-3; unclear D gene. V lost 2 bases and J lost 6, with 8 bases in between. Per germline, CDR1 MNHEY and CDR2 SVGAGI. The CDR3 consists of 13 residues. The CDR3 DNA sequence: TGTGCCAGCAGTTACGCATTAGAAAACACCATATATTTT. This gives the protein CASSYALENTIYF.

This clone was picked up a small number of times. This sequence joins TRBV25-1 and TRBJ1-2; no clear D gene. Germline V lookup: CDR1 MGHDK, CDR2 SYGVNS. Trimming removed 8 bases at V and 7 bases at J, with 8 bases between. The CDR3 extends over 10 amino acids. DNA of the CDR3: TGTGCCAGCCCCACTTGTGGCTACACCTTC. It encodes CASPTCGYTF.

In nucleotides, the CDR3 is TGTGCCAGCAGTTTTTGGGCTGAGACCCAGTACTTC. It translates to CASSFWAETQYF. The V gene is TRBV28, the J gene TRBJ2-5; D gene uncertain. Trimming left V 3 bases short and J 5 bases short, with 7 bases between. This CDR3 region has 12 residues. The germline CDR1 and CDR2 sequences are MDHEN and SYDVKM.

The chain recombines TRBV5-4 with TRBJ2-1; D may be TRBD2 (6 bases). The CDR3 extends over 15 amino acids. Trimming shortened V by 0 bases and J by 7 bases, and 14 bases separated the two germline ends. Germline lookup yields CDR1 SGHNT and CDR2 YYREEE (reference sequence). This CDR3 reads CASSLVGSGRNEQFF. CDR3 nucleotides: TGTGCCAGCAGCTTGGTCGGATCAGGGAGGAATGAGCAGTTCTTC.

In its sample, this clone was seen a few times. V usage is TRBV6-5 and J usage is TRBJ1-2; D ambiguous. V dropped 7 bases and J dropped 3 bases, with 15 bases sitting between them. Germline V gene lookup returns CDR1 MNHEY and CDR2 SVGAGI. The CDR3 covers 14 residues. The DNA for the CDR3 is TGTGCCAGCACCCAACTACAAGGATACTATGGCTACACCTTC. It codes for CASTQLQGYYGYTF.